This is a list of T cell receptor beta chains from one sample in a study of blood T cell repertoires in COVID-19. Clones were read by immunoSEQ multiplex PCR, and TCRdb kept only the in-frame ones, dropping some. The table has 250,000 or so clones, roughly 84% seen once; the top ten hold around 3.6%. The sequenced sample was PBMCs or T cells enriched from blood (not recorded which). The origin of the receptors is a man aged 50 to 59 who had recovered from COVID-19. Both conserved end residues are part of each CDR3. Each record gives: clone size, J gene, D gene, V gene, CDR3 DNA, CDR3 protein. D genes are given only for firm matches. Part of the rows lack a size; the others show once, few, many or a class for expanded clones.

once | TRBJ2-7 | TRBD2 | TRBV11-3 | TGTGCCAGCAGCTCCTCGGGACTAGCGGGAAACGAGCAGTACTTC | CASSSSGLAGNEQYF
NA | TRBJ1-6 | NA | TRBV6-5 | TGTGCCAGCAGACCGACAGGATCTCATAATTCACCCCTCCACTTT | CASRPTGSHNSPLHF
NA | TRBJ2-6 | NA | TRBV28 | TGTGCCACCACTAAACCAACTGGGGCCAACGTCCTGACTTTC | CATTKPTGANVLTF
NA | TRBJ2-7 | TRBD1 | TRBV7-3 | TGTGCCAGCAGCATACAGGGGAGAGAGGGTTACGAGCAGTACTTC | CASSIQGREGYEQYF
NA | TRBJ1-5 | NA | TRBV19 | TGTGCCAGCAGGATGGCAGGCAATAGCAATCAGCCCCAGCATTTT | CASRMAGNSNQPQHF
NA | TRBJ2-7 | TRBD2 | TRBV5-1 | TGCGCCAGCAGCACTAGCGGGGCTGGATACGAGCAGTACTTC | CASSTSGAGYEQYF
NA | TRBJ2-1 | NA | TRBV9 | TGTGCCAGCAGCGTAGGTGGGGGGTCATTCAATGAGCAGTTCTTC | CASSVGGGSFNEQFF
once | TRBJ1-6 | NA | TRBV7-9 | TGTGCCAGCAGCTGGGGGGGAAGCTCCTATAATTCACCCCTCCACTTT | CASSWGGSSYNSPLHF
once | TRBJ2-5 | NA | TRBV7-9 | TGTGCCAGCAGCCTCGCAGTGAGGGGCGGGACGGGATACCAAGAGACCCAGTACTTC | CASSLAVRGGTGYQETQYF
NA | TRBJ1-2 | NA | TRBV5-5 | TGTGCCAGCAGCTTGGCCCAGTTCACAGCCAACTATGGCTACACCTTC | CASSLAQFTANYGYTF
NA | TRBJ1-3 | TRBD1 | TRBV19 | TGTGCCAGTAGTCCCCCAAACAGGGGGTCTGGAAACACCATATATTTT | CASSPPNRGSGNTIYF
NA | TRBJ1-2 | NA | TRBV24-1 | TGTGCCACCAGTGATTTGAGGCGGGGCTACACCTTC | CATSDLRRGYTF
NA | TRBJ1-5 | NA | TRBV2 | TGTGCCAGCAGTGCCCACGGGGGTGGGCAGCCCCAGCATTTT | CASSAHGGGQPQHF
NA | TRBJ2-7 | TRBD1 | TRBV11-3 | TGTGCCAGCAGCTTTGGGGCAGGGGGTACCTACTCCTACGAGCAGTACTTC | CASSFGAGGTYSYEQYF
few | TRBJ2-1 | NA | TRBV27 | TGTGCCAGCAGCCCAGACAGTACTTCCTACAATGAGCAGTTCTTC | CASSPDSTSYNEQFF
few | TRBJ1-1 | NA | TRBV7-9 | TGTGCCAGCAGCTTATTTGAGCGCCCCCTCACTGAAGCTTTCTTT | CASSLFERPLTEAFF
NA | TRBJ2-1 | TRBD2 | TRBV6-4 | TGTGCCAGCAGGCCCCCTAGCGGGAGGCCCTACAATGAGCAGTTCTTC | CASRPPSGRPYNEQFF
NA | TRBJ2-1 | TRBD2 | TRBV7-3 | TGTGCCAGCAGCTTAACTAGCGGGGGTGGTGAGCAGTTCTTC | CASSLTSGGGEQFF
NA | TRBJ1-2 | NA | TRBV23-1 | TGCGCCAGCAGTCGGGACACTAAGGGTGACTATGGCTACACCTTC | CASSRDTKGDYGYTF
NA | TRBJ1-1 | NA | TRBV5-6 | TGTGCCAGCAGCCTAATGACAGGCAAAGCTTTCTTT | CASSLMTGKAFF
NA | TRBJ2-7 | NA | TRBV14 | TGTGCCAGCAGCCACCTGACAGGTTACGAGCAGTACTTC | CASSHLTGYEQYF
NA | TRBJ1-2 | TRBD1 | TRBV10-3 | TGTGCCACCCAGGGAGGGACAGGGGGCTCCTACTATGGCTACACCTTC | CATQGGTGGSYYGYTF
NA | TRBJ1-4 | TRBD1 | TRBV2 | TGTGCCAGCATGGGGGACAGGGGAGTCGGAAAACTGTTTTTT | CASMGDRGVGKLFF
NA | TRBJ1-2 | NA | TRBV27 | TGTGCCAGCAGTCTCCGGGTGAGCTATGGCTACACCTTC | CASSLRVSYGYTF
NA | TRBJ2-5 | NA | TRBV6-4 | TGTGCCAGCAAACCCGGGACACGGACGGCCCAGTACTTC | CASKPGTRTAQYF
few | TRBJ2-7 | TRBD1 | TRBV18 | TGTGCCAGCTCACCACTTGGACAGGGGCTTACCTACGAGCAGTACTTC | CASSPLGQGLTYEQYF
NA | TRBJ2-7 | NA | TRBV15 | TGTGCCACCAGCAGAGAAGGCGGGCGGAGCTCCTACGAGCAGTACTTC | CATSREGGRSSYEQYF
NA | TRBJ1-5 | NA | TRBV7-3 | TGTGCCAGCAGCGAGTCTAGCAATCAGCCCCAGCATTTT | CASSESSNQPQHF
few | TRBJ1-4 | NA | TRBV11-2 | TGTGCCAGCAGCTTGGGCGCAACTAATGAAAAACTGTTTTTT | CASSLGATNEKLFF
NA | TRBJ2-2 | TRBD2 | TRBV11-2 | TGTGCCAGCAGCTGGGGAGGAGCGGGAGCTGGTGGGGGCACCGGGGAGCTGTTTTTT | CASSWGGAGAGGGTGELFF
once | TRBJ1-1 | TRBD1 | TRBV4-1 | TGCGCCAGCAGCCCGGGACAGGCGGCGAACACTGAAGCTTTCTTT | CASSPGQAANTEAFF
once | TRBJ2-1 | TRBD1 | TRBV19 | TGTGCCACCGCGACAGGGTACAATGAGCAGTTCTTC | CATATGYNEQFF
NA | TRBJ1-6 | TRBD1 | TRBV6-5 | TGTGCCAGCAGTTACCTCGACAGGGGGAATTCACCCCTCCACTTT | CASSYLDRGNSPLHF